The 32 T cell receptor beta chains below all came from one sample that was sequenced in a study of cytomegalovirus exposure and HLA in healthy donors. Use of 60 Vbeta and 13 Jbeta primers characterized the PCR. Generated by immunoSEQ multiplex PCR, the TCRdb table keeps only in-frame clones and is missing some. The sample table includes roughly 110,000 clones. The specimen sequenced was PBMCs. The receptors shown here come from a middle-aged man in good health and CMV-seropositive.

The rearrangement joins TRBV29-1 to TRBJ2-2; 7 bases fit TRBD2. J lost 3 bases, V lost 2 bases, and 6 bases had no gene match. The CDR3 loop spans 15 amino acids. Per the germline V gene, CDR1 is SQVTM and CDR2 is ANQGSEA. The CDR3 here is CSVESGILDTGELFF. DNA of the CDR3: TGCAGCGTTGAAAGCGGGATCCTCGACACCGGGGAGCTGTTTTTT.

V and J are TRBV27 and TRBJ2-1; a weak D match, TRBD1 (6 bases). V lost 5 bases and J lost 6, with 17 bases in between. This CDR3 spans 15 amino acids. Germline V gene lookup returns CDR1 MNHEY and CDR2 SMNVEV (reference sequence). Here the CDR3 reads CASSPLATGLNEQFF. The CDR3 nucleotides read TGTGCCAGCAGTCCGCTCGCTACAGGGCTCAATGAGCAGTTCTTC.

V is TRBV7-3 and J is TRBJ2-1; 9 bases fit TRBD2. CDR1 is SGHTA, CDR2 FQGTGA, per germline. This CDR3 contains 15 residues. V trimming: 1 base; J trimming: 4 bases; junction bases outside the gene matches: 2. CDR3 coding DNA: TGTGCCAGCAGCTTAATAGCGGGAGTTTACAATGAGCAGTTCTTC. This codes for CASSLIAGVYNEQFF. Filled out from reference TRBV7-3 and TRBJ2-1, the complete variable domain reads GAGVSQTPSNKVTEKGKYVELRCDPISGHTALYWYRQSLGQGPEFLIYFQGTGAADDSGLPNDRFFAVRPEGSVSTLKIQRTERGDSAVYLCASSLIAGVYNEQFFGPGTRLTVL.

The rearrangement joins TRBV10-3 to TRBJ2-1; 7 bases map to TRBD2. CDR1 and CDR2 (germline): ENHRY, SYGVKD. After removal of 6 bases from V and 4 bases from J, the junction contained 6 bases not matched to a gene. CDR3 length: 14 amino acids. The CDR3 spells CAISQRDPYNEQFF. CDR3 nucleotides: TGTGCCATCAGCCAGCGGGACCCTTACAATGAGCAGTTCTTC.

The gene calls are TRBV19 and TRBJ2-1, with TRBD2 matching over 7 bases. The CDR3 is 16 amino acids. In germline, CDR1 is LNHDA, CDR2 SQIVND (reference sequence). The trim removed 4 bases at V and 0 bases at J, leaving 6 bases unmatched. The CDR3 loop reads CASSTPGRSSYNEQFF. CDR3 bases: TGTGCCAGTAGTACGCCCGGGAGGAGCTCCTACAATGAGCAGTTCTTC.

The CDR3 is CASSSTSAKWGGELFF. CDR3 in DNA: TGTGCCAGCAGTTCGACTAGCGCTAAATGGGGCGGGGAGCTGTTTTTT. V is TRBV2 and J is TRBJ2-2; TRBD2 aligns across 8 bases. Germline lookup yields CDR1 SNHLY and CDR2 FYNNEI. The CDR3 extends over 16 amino acids. V lost 5 bases to trimming and J lost 7 bases; unmatched junction nucleotides: 12.

The chain recombines TRBV7-8 with TRBJ2-7, with 8 bases fitting TRBD2. The CDR3 sequence is 14 residues long. CDR1 and CDR2 from the germline V gene are SGHVS and FQNEAQ. With V trimmed by 3 bases and J by 0 bases, 1 base remained unmatched. The CDR3 reads CASSFSGSSYEQYF. The CDR3 DNA reads as TGTGCCAGCAGCTTCAGCGGGAGCTCCTACGAGCAGTACTTC. Using reference TRBV7-8 and TRBJ2-7 for the parts outside the CDR3, the full variable domain is GAGVSQSPRYKVAKRGQDVALRCDPISGHVSLFWYQQALGQGPEFLTYFQNEAQLDKSGLPSDRFFAERPEGSVSTLKIQRTQQEDSAVYLCASSFSGSSYEQYFGPGTRLTVT.

CDR3 protein: CASSLPLRTISGNTIYF. In DNA, the CDR3 is TGTGCCAGCAGCTTACCCCTGAGGACAATCTCTGGAAACACCATATATTTT. The chain is built from TRBV11-2 and TRBJ1-3, with D perhaps matching TRBD1 (5 bases). CDR1 SGHAT and CDR2 FQNNGV come from the germline V gene. The CDR3 is 17 amino acids. Trimming cost V 2 bases and J 0 bases, with 14 bases left between them.

The chain couples TRBV6-6 to TRBJ2-7; perhaps TRBD2 as D (6 bases). The germline V gene encodes CDR1 MNHNY and CDR2 SVGAGI (reference sequence). This CDR3 region has 12 residues. Trimming stripped 10 bases from V and 3 bases from J, with 13 bases between. CDR3 protein: CATGPEGYEQYF. The CDR3 nucleotides are TGTGCCACCGGCCCGGAGGGCTACGAGCAGTACTTC.

The rearrangement links TRBV6-5 to TRBJ2-7, with 8 bases that match TRBD2. Germline CDR1 reads MNHEY; CDR2 reads SVGAGI. There are 15 residues in the CDR3. V was clipped by 0 bases and J by 6 bases; unmatched bases: 7. The CDR3 coding sequence is TGTGCCAGCAGTTACTCAGAGCCTAGCGGGCTCGAGCAGTACTTC. This translates into CASSYSEPSGLEQYF.

CDR3 nucleotides: TGTGCCAGCAGTTTAGGCAGCGGGACCTACGAGCAGTACTTC. Residues: CASSLGSGTYEQYF. The V call is TRBV27, the J call TRBJ2-7; TRBD2 matches 7 bases. This CDR3 comprises 14 residues. Germline assignment: CDR1 MNHEY and CDR2 SMNVEV (reference sequence). V lost 2 bases and J lost 2; bases outside the gene matches: 3.

This CDR3 reads CARSGSMDNEQFF. As DNA, the CDR3 is TGTGCCAGGAGCGGGAGTATGGACAATGAGCAGTTCTTC. The chain combines TRBV6-4 with TRBJ2-1, with 8 bases that match TRBD2. Germline V gene data show CDR1 as MRHNA and CDR2 as SNTAGT. V gave up 9 bases and J gave up 5 bases; unmatched junction bases: 6. The CDR3 spans 13 residues.

The chain couples TRBV6-1 to TRBJ1-5; TRBD1 aligns across 8 bases. The CDR3 is made up of 15 amino acids. With 3 bases clipped from V and 7 bases from J, the junction kept 8 bases outside the gene matches. Germline values: CDR1 MNHNS, CDR2 SASEGT. The CDR3 DNA reads as TGTGCCAGCAGTGAGAGGCAGGGGGCTGTCCAGCCCCAGCATTTT. It is translated as CASSERQGAVQPQHF.

The chain uses TRBV18 and TRBJ2-2; TRBD2 agrees at 7 bases. From germline, CDR1 is KGHSH and CDR2 LQKENI. The CDR3 totals 19 residues. Trimming took 1 base from V and 3 from J; bases not matched to a gene: 14. The CDR3 loop is CASSPLASGGVEDTGELFF. The CDR3, as DNA: TGTGCCAGCTCACCACTGGCTAGCGGCGGCGTTGAGGACACCGGGGAGCTGTTTTTT.

The chain links TRBV6-5 to TRBJ2-1, with 9 bases fitting TRBD2. This CDR3 region has 14 residues. V gave up 2 bases and J gave up 8 bases; unmatched junction bases: 4. CDR1 is MNHEY, CDR2 SVGAGI, per germline. The CDR3 loop is CASSYRSGGHEQFF. In DNA form, the CDR3 reads TGTGCCAGCAGTTACCGTAGCGGGGGACATGAGCAGTTCTTC.

This chain links TRBV25-1 with TRBJ2-3; 12 positions agree with TRBD2. Germline CDR1 and CDR2: MGHDK and SYGVNS. CDR3 length: 17 amino acids. Germline trimming cut 2 bases from V and 2 bases from J; bases unmatched to any gene: 5. The chain's CDR3 is CASSEPGLAGFTDTQYF. CDR3 in DNA: TGTGCCAGCAGTGAACCTGGACTAGCGGGGTTCACAGATACGCAGTATTTT.

This sequence joins TRBV5-1 and TRBJ1-1, with D possibly matching TRBD1 (5 bases). V lost 1 base to trimming and J lost 2 bases, with 12 bases between them. Germline lookup yields CDR1 SGHRS and CDR2 YFSETQ. There are 15 residues in the CDR3. The CDR3 loop is CASSLLGHINTEAFF. In nucleotides, the CDR3 is TGCGCCAGCAGCTTGCTAGGACACATAAACACTGAAGCTTTCTTT.

V usage is TRBV28 and J usage is TRBJ1-1, with 10 bases identical to TRBD1. The V segment lost 2 bases and the J segment 5 bases; nucleotides outside the gene matches: 5. Germline-derived CDR1 and CDR2 are MDHEN and SYDVKM. There are 15 residues in the CDR3. The CDR3 DNA follows: TGTGCCAGCAGTTTACCGGGACAGGGGATAACTGAAGCTTTCTTT. It is translated as CASSLPGQGITEAFF. The variable domain in full, with the rest retrieved from reference TRBV28 and TRBJ1-1, is DVKVTQSSRYLVKRTGEKVFLECVQDMDHENMFWYRQDPGLGLRLIYFSYDVKMKEKGDIPEGYSVSREKKERFSLILESASTNQTSMYLCASSLPGQGITEAFFGQGTRLTVV.

The J gene is TRBJ1-1, the V gene TRBV28; D is perhaps TRBD1 (5 bases). V lost 2 bases and J lost 1, with 14 bases in between. This CDR3 contains 16 residues. Per the germline V gene, CDR1 is MDHEN and CDR2 is SYDVKM. This CDR3 reads CASSLAPREGNTEAFF. In nucleotides, the CDR3 is TGTGCCAGCAGTTTAGCCCCCAGGGAGGGGAACACTGAAGCTTTCTTT.

The V and J genes are TRBV5-4 and TRBJ2-1, with a tentative D call TRBD2 (5 bases). Trimming took off 4 bases at V and 0 bases at J, with 14 bases between the two ends. The germline V gene encodes CDR1 SGHNT and CDR2 YYREEE (reference sequence). This CDR3 region has 16 residues. CDR3 in amino acids: CASSPDSLGSYNEQFF. CDR3 nucleotide sequence: TGTGCCAGCAGCCCGGACTCTCTGGGCTCCTACAATGAGCAGTTCTTC. Drawing the rest from reference TRBV5-4 and TRBJ2-1, the complete variable domain is ETGVTQSPTHLIKTRGQQVTLRCSSQSGHNTVSWYQQALGQGPQFIFQYYREEENGRGNFPPRFSGLQFPNYSSELNVNALELDDSALYLCASSPDSLGSYNEQFFGPGTRLTVL.

The chain carries TRBV19 and TRBJ2-7; a possible D gene is TRBD2 (6 bases). The germline gives CDR1 LNHDA, CDR2 SQIVND (reference sequence). This CDR3 is 15 amino acids long. V was pared by 3 bases and J by 3 bases, with 15 bases between. The CDR3: CASSILGTGVYEQYF. The CDR3 coding sequence is TGTGCCAGTAGTATTCTCGGGACGGGAGTCTACGAGCAGTACTTC.

V is TRBV2 and J is TRBJ2-1; TRBD2 agrees at 14 bases. J gave up 7 bases and V 5 bases, and 4 bases lay outside the gene matches. The germline gives CDR1 SNHLY, CDR2 FYNNEI. The CDR3 is 15 residues long. DNA of the CDR3: TGTGCCAGCAGTCAGGGACTAGCGGGAGTTAATGAGCAGTTCTTC. Encoded protein: CASSQGLAGVNEQFF.

The gene calls are TRBV10-3 and TRBJ1-5; D is undetermined. V lost 4 bases, J lost 4 bases, and 8 bases lay in between. This CDR3 has 13 residues. Germline V gene lookup returns CDR1 ENHRY and CDR2 SYGVKD. CDR3 protein: CAISVSENQPQHF. The CDR3 region has the DNA TGTGCCATCAGTGTGTCTGAGAATCAGCCCCAGCATTTT.

CDR3 bases: TGTGCCATCAGTGCCTTCCAAGGGCTAGCGGGAGACGAGCAGTACTTC. Protein: CAISAFQGLAGDEQYF. The chain joins TRBV10-3 to TRBJ2-7; 10 positions match TRBD2. Germline values: CDR1 ENHRY, CDR2 SYGVKD. The CDR3 sequence is 16 residues long. J was trimmed by 5 bases and V by 4 bases; bases with no gene match: 11.

The chain links TRBV19 to TRBJ1-5; TRBD1 is a possible D gene (6 bases). This CDR3 comprises 16 residues. Trimming took off 7 bases at V and 5 bases at J, with 21 bases between the two ends. The germline gives CDR1 LNHDA, CDR2 SQIVND (reference sequence). The CDR3 sequence is CASNEEPRQGYQPQHF. The CDR3 DNA follows: TGTGCCAGTAACGAGGAGCCGCGGCAGGGGTATCAGCCCCAGCATTTT.

The chain uses TRBV7-2 and TRBJ2-1; D ambiguous. The V end lost 5 bases, the J end lost 4 bases, and 12 bases lay between the germline ends. CDR1 is SGHTA and CDR2 is FQGNSA in the germline V gene. This CDR3 region has 14 residues. CDR3 in amino acids: CASSRTATYNEQFF. The CDR3 DNA reads TGTGCCAGCAGCCGTACCGCCACTTACAATGAGCAGTTCTTC.

V usage is TRBV18 and J usage is TRBJ2-7, with D tentatively TRBD1 (5 bases). Germline CDR1 reads KGHSH; CDR2 reads LQKENI. The V end was cut by 3 bases, the J end by 2 bases, with 14 bases between. The CDR3 is 15 amino acids. CDR3 in amino acids: CASSPDSTVAYEQYF. CDR3 DNA sequence: TGTGCCAGCTCACCCGACAGTACCGTAGCCTACGAGCAGTACTTC.

The V call is TRBV11-2, the J call TRBJ2-7; D might be TRBD2 (5 bases). CDR3 length: 14 residues. Germline values: CDR1 SGHAT, CDR2 FQNNGV. Trimming removed 5 bases from V and 1 base from J, with 12 bases in between. The CDR3: CASSLAGVSYEQYF. In DNA, the CDR3 is TGTGCCAGCAGCCTGGCCGGGGTATCCTACGAGCAGTACTTC.

This chain joins TRBV28 and TRBJ2-7; D is uncertain. Germline assignment: CDR1 MDHEN and CDR2 SYDVKM. Trimming left V 6 bases short and J 9 bases short, with 15 bases between. The CDR3 spans 12 residues. Written as DNA, the CDR3 is TGTGCCAGCAGACCCGACACGGCCAGGCAGTACTTC. Protein product: CASRPDTARQYF.

The genes are TRBV5-6 and TRBJ2-7, with a weak D call TRBD2 (6 bases). This CDR3 is built from 13 residues. V lost 2 bases and J 3 bases, leaving 9 bases between the germline ends. In germline, CDR1 is SGHDT, CDR2 YYEEEE. The CDR3 DNA sequence: TGTGCCAGCAGCTTAACCGGGAGCTACGAGCAGTACTTC. It codes for CASSLTGSYEQYF. The whole variable domain, remainder taken from reference TRBV5-6 and TRBJ2-7, is DAGVTQSPTHLIKTRGQQVTLRCSPKSGHDTVSWYQQALGQGPQFIFQYYEEEERQRGNFPDRFSGHQFPNYSSELNVNALLLGDSALYLCASSLTGSYEQYFGPGTRLTVT.

The chain is built from TRBV25-1 and TRBJ2-5; D is perhaps TRBD1 (5 bases). Trimming pared 3 bases from V and 1 base from J, leaving 15 bases between. Per the germline V gene, CDR1 is MGHDK and CDR2 is SYGVNS. The CDR3 has 16 amino acids. The CDR3 is CASSELGATVQETQYF. The CDR3 DNA sequence: TGTGCCAGCAGTGAGTTAGGCGCGACAGTCCAAGAGACCCAGTACTTC.

The chain recombines TRBV18 with TRBJ2-1; 10 bases map to TRBD2. The V gene's germline CDR1 is KGHSH and CDR2 LQKENI. Trimming took 4 bases from V and 7 from J; bases not matched to a gene: 16. The length of the CDR3 is 18 residues. The CDR3 loop reads CASSLASGRGVMRNEQFF. The CDR3 bases are TGTGCCAGCTCACTGGCTAGCGGGAGAGGGGTTATGAGGAATGAGCAGTTCTTC. Combining the CDR3 with reference TRBV18 and TRBJ2-1 gives the whole variable domain NAGVMQNPRHLVRRRGQEARLRCSPMKGHSHVYWYRQLPEEGLKFMVYLQKENIIDESGMPKERFSAEFPKEGPSILRIQQVVRGDSAAYFCASSLASGRGVMRNEQFFGPGTRLTVL.